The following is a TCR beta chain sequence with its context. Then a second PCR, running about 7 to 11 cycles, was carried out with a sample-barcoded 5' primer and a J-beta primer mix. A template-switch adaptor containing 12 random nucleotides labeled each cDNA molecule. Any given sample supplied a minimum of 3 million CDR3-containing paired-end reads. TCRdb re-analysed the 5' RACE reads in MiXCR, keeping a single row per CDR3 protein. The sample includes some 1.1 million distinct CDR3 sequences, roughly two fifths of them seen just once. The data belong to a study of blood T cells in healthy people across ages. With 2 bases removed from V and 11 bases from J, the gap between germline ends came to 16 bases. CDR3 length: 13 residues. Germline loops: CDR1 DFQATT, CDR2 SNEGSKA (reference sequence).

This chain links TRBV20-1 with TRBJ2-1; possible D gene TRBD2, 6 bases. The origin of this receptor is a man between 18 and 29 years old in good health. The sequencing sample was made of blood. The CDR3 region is CSARPSSAGKQFF. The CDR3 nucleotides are TGCAGTGCTAGACCCTCTAGCGCCGGTAAGCAGTTCTTC.